The text below deals with one T cell receptor beta chain. Its antigen is unknown. This record comes from a study of human thymus T cells. General observations from the study: It looked as if thymic and blood repertoires used V and J genes in a biased way. Related research reported highly overlapping thymic repertoires among unrelated individuals.

The thymus tissue came from resections taken during corrective heart surgery. Healthy Finnish infants undergoing corrective surgery for congenital heart defects provided the donor material. The table came from immunoSEQ multiplex PCR; TCRdb's copy has only in-frame clones and leaves some out. The table records approximately 70,000 clones, 85% to 95% of them present only once. CDR3 length: 15 amino acids. Sequencing was carried out using thymus tissue. The clonotype was recovered from a girl in the first two years of life with a congenital heart defect but otherwise immunologically healthy. The chain couples TRBV21-1 to TRBJ1-1; the table gives TRBD1 as D, unverified against the DNA. TRBV21-1 is noted as a pseudogene. This CDR3 reads CASSRDRGLYTEAFF. The CDR3 bases are TGTGCCAGCAGCCGAGACAGGGGGCTTTACACTGAAGCTTTCTTT.